This passage covers 26 T cell receptor beta chains from one sample sequenced in a study of blood T cell repertoires in COVID-19. TCRdb keeps only in-frame clones here, not all; method: immunoSEQ multiplex PCR. The profile shows approximately 22,000 clones, more than 80% of them singletons. What was sequenced was peripheral blood. The receptors come from a woman aged 70-85 years with COVID-19, enrolled during active disease.

This clone was seen a few times. The V gene is TRBV25-1, the J gene TRBJ1-6, with 11 bases aligning to TRBD1. After removal of 4 bases from V and 9 bases from J, the junction contained 5 bases not matched to a gene. Germline V gene data show CDR1 as MGHDK and CDR2 as SYGVNS. CDR3 size: 15 residues. CDR3: CASSGLDRGLSPLHF. CDR3 nucleotide sequence: TGTGCCAGCAGTGGCTTGGACAGGGGGCTTTCACCCCTCCACTTT.

This clone was found once. V and J are TRBV6-5 and TRBJ1-2; D may be TRBD1 (5 bases). This CDR3 has 15 amino acids. Germline V CDR1 and CDR2: MNHEY, SVGAGI. V lost 4 bases to trimming and J lost 4 bases, with 16 bases between them. This CDR3 is CASSSGGGAIYGYTF. CDR3 sequence (DNA): TGTGCCAGCAGTTCGGGAGGAGGGGCTATCTATGGCTACACCTTC.

The chain recombines TRBV12-3 or TRBV12-4 with TRBJ2-5; possibly TRBD1 for D (5 bases). V was cut by 5 bases and J by 4 bases, with 11 bases left in between. The CDR3 is 13 amino acids. CDR3 coding DNA: TGTGCCAGCAGTCGACAGACCGGAGAGACCCAGTACTTC. Translating it yields CASSRQTGETQYF.

The rearrangement joins TRBV4-3 to TRBJ2-5, with TRBD2 matching over 9 bases. The CDR3 loop spans 16 amino acids. CDR1 is LGHNA, CDR2 YSLEER, per germline. The V segment lost 1 base and the J segment 4 bases; nucleotides outside the gene matches: 7. Here the CDR3 reads CASSQGLAASVETQYF. In nucleotides, the CDR3 is TGCGCCAGCAGCCAAGGACTAGCGGCGTCGGTAGAGACCCAGTACTTC.

CDR3 sequence: CASSSAAAGNTIYF. CDR3 nucleotide sequence: TGTGCCAGCAGCTCCGCGGCGGCTGGAAACACCATATATTTT. The V and J genes are TRBV7-9 and TRBJ1-3, with D unclear. The CDR3 has 14 amino acids. The germline CDR1 and CDR2 sequences are SEHNR and FQNEAQ (reference sequence). The V gene lost 4 bases and the J gene lost 2 bases, with 9 bases spanning the gap.

The chain employs TRBV18 and TRBJ2-2; D not resolved. Germline V gene data show CDR1 as KGHSH and CDR2 as LQKENI. Trimming pared 4 bases from V and 3 bases from J, leaving 9 bases between. The CDR3 runs to 14 residues. In DNA form, the CDR3 reads TGTGCCAGCTCACTCACGCTAGACACCGGGGAGCTGTTTTTT. It encodes CASSLTLDTGELFF.

This clone has just a few counts. This rearrangement joins TRBV7-2 to TRBJ2-7, with TRBD1 matching 7 bases. Germline loops: CDR1 SGHTA, CDR2 FQGNSA. This CDR3 comprises 16 residues. The DNA for the CDR3 is TGTGCCAGCAGCCTAGCCGGGACAGTGGGCTCCTACGAGCAGTACGTC. Residues: CASSLAGTVGSYEQYV.

This rearrangement joins TRBV24-1 to TRBJ1-5; the D gene is possibly TRBD1 (5 bases). This CDR3 region has 13 residues. The germline gives CDR1 KGHDR, CDR2 SFDVKD. The V gene lost 5 bases and the J gene lost 7 bases, with 11 bases spanning the gap. CDR3 region: CATSGGGEQPQHF. The CDR3 DNA reads as TGTGCCACCAGTGGCGGAGGGGAACAGCCCCAGCATTTT.

J is TRBJ1-2 and V is TRBV7-9; 7 bases agree with TRBD1. Germline V gene data show CDR1 as SEHNR and CDR2 as FQNEAQ (reference sequence). With V trimmed by 1 base and J by 5 bases, 7 bases remained unmatched. This CDR3 spans 15 amino acids. DNA of the CDR3: TGTGCCAGCAGCTTAGGAATCGACAGGGATTATGGCTACACCTTC. Protein product: CASSLGIDRDYGYTF. Full variable domain (remainder filled in from reference TRBV7-9 and TRBJ1-2): DTGVSQNPRHKITKRGQNVTFRCDPISEHNRLYWYRQTLGQGPEFLTYFQNEAQLEKSRLLSDRFSAERPKGSFSTLEIQRTEQGDSAMYLCASSLGIDRDYGYTFGSGTRLTVV.

The chain uses TRBV19 and TRBJ1-2; the D gene is possibly TRBD1 (6 bases). Trimming stripped 5 bases from V and 5 bases from J, with 12 bases between. Germline loops: CDR1 LNHDA, CDR2 SQIVND (reference sequence). The CDR3 runs to 13 residues. DNA of the CDR3: TGTGCCAGTAGTCGTGACAGGAAATATGGCTACACCTTC. It specifies CASSRDRKYGYTF.

The CDR3 spells CASKNRGVATEAFF. As DNA, the CDR3 is TGTGCCAGCAAAAACAGGGGGGTGGCCACTGAAGCTTTCTTT. The chain uses TRBV6-5 and TRBJ1-1, with TRBD1 matching over 8 bases. The CDR3 runs to 14 residues. Germline CDR1 and CDR2: MNHEY and SVGAGI. V lost 7 bases to trimming and J lost 4 bases; unmatched junction nucleotides: 8.

V usage is TRBV6-5 and J usage is TRBJ2-1; 11 nucleotides match TRBD1. The CDR3 sequence is 15 residues long. CDR1 and CDR2 (germline): MNHEY, SVGAGI. Trimming took 5 bases from V and 11 from J; bases not matched to a gene: 11. CDR3 protein: CASSPGTGGLRKQFF. DNA for the CDR3: TGTGCCAGCAGTCCCGGGACAGGGGGACTAAGGAAGCAGTTCTTC.

This clone has more than one count but fewer than ten. The V call is TRBV5-1, the J call TRBJ2-3, with 8 bases identical to TRBD2. The length of the CDR3 is 17 residues. V shed 5 bases and J 2 bases; nucleotides not matched to a gene: 13. Germline-derived CDR1 and CDR2 are SGHRS and YFSETQ. DNA of the CDR3: TGCGCCAGCAGACCTGGCGTGATAGCGGGATCCACAGATACGCAGTATTTT. Protein product: CASRPGVIAGSTDTQYF.

Comment on this clone: This same CDR3 is encoded by further DNA sequences in the sample. This chain connects TRBV5-6 to TRBJ1-2, with unresolved D. CDR1 is SGHDT, CDR2 YYEEEE, per germline. The CDR3 length is 13 residues. With 2 bases removed from V and 4 bases from J, the gap between germline ends came to 9 bases. The CDR3 loop reads CASSLNGLYGYTF. The CDR3 DNA reads as TGTGCCAGCAGCTTAAACGGACTCTATGGCTACACCTTC.

CDR3 bases: TGTGCCAGCAGTGTAGGCAGGGCGACTGAAGCTTTCTTT. Its protein product is CASSVGRATEAFF. This chain connects TRBV2 to TRBJ1-1; D perhaps matches TRBD1 (5 bases). V lost 4 bases and J 5 bases, leaving 11 bases between the germline ends. Looked up from germline, CDR1 is SNHLY and CDR2 is FYNNEI. The CDR3 totals 13 residues.

The chain couples TRBV11-2 to TRBJ1-2; 8 bases match TRBD1. Trimming cost V 2 bases and J 3 bases; bases outside gene matches: 17. This CDR3 contains 19 residues. The V gene's germline CDR1 is SGHAT and CDR2 FQNNGV. DNA of the CDR3: TGTGCCAGCAGCTTATTCTTAGTGTTTGGCAGGGGGCCTGACTATGGCTACACCTTC. Its translation: CASSLFLVFGRGPDYGYTF.

The genes are TRBV24-1 and TRBJ2-1, with D possibly TRBD2 on 6 matching bases. Trimming cost V 6 bases and J 4 bases, with 9 bases left between them. Germline V lookup: CDR1 KGHDR, CDR2 SFDVKD. There are 13 residues in the CDR3. The CDR3 region is CATSRRGYNEQFF. As DNA, the CDR3 is TGTGCCACCAGTAGGAGGGGATACAATGAGCAGTTCTTC.

V gene TRBV7-2 combines with J gene TRBJ1-2, with 7 bases that match TRBD1. This CDR3 region has 14 residues. V trimming: 2 bases; J trimming: 8 bases; junction bases outside the gene matches: 8. CDR1 is SGHTA, CDR2 FQGNSA, per germline. In nucleotides, the CDR3 is TGTGCCAGCAGCTTACCAGGGGGGACGGGAGGCTACACCTTC. Encoded protein: CASSLPGGTGGYTF.

The chain carries TRBV2 and TRBJ1-6; D is possibly TRBD1 (6 bases). Per germline, CDR1 SNHLY and CDR2 FYNNEI. The ends were cut back, 7 bases at V and 7 bases at J, with 11 bases in the middle. The CDR3 consists of 13 residues. The CDR3 bases are TGTGCCAGCAAATTAGACAGGAATTCACCCCTCCACTTT. It yields the protein CASKLDRNSPLHF.

The gene calls are TRBV5-6 and TRBJ1-5; 9 nucleotides line up with TRBD1. Germline V lookup: CDR1 SGHDT, CDR2 YYEEEE. This CDR3 is built from 14 residues. After removal of 4 bases from V and 7 bases from J, the junction contained 6 bases not matched to a gene. The CDR3 DNA reads as TGTGCCAGCAGCGAGACAGGGGGTGGGCAGCCCCAGCATTTT. It yields the protein CASSETGGGQPQHF.

This clone was counted a few times. The chain employs TRBV5-6 and TRBJ1-2; TRBD1 might be the D (5 bases). Germline assignment: CDR1 SGHDT and CDR2 YYEEEE. This CDR3 has 13 residues. V was clipped by 2 bases and J by 9 bases, with 14 bases between them. CDR3 sequence: CASSFWGDSSYTF. The CDR3 DNA follows: TGTGCCAGCAGCTTTTGGGGGGATTCGAGCTACACCTTC.

The chain links TRBV11-3 to TRBJ1-1, with D hard to call. The V end lost 7 bases, the J end lost 1 base, and 10 bases lay between the germline ends. The CDR3 contains 13 residues. Germline CDR1 reads SGHNT; CDR2 reads YENEEA. The CDR3 DNA sequence: TGTGCCAGCACCGAGGGAGAGAACACTGAAGCTTTCTTT. Translating it yields CASTEGENTEAFF.

The rearrangement links TRBV18 to TRBJ1-1; 8 nucleotides line up with TRBD1. The germline V gene encodes CDR1 KGHSH and CDR2 LQKENI. V lost 1 base, J lost 0 bases, and 13 bases stayed unmatched. The CDR3 runs to 19 residues. The CDR3, as DNA: TGTGCCAGCTCACCACTCCCTCGGGCAGGGGGCGCCGTGAACACTGAAGCTTTCTTT. Translated, it gives CASSPLPRAGGAVNTEAFF.

The chain combines TRBV5-1 with TRBJ1-3, with 7 positions matching TRBD1. The CDR3 runs to 16 residues. The junction had 12 bases not matched to a gene; V was cut back by 7 bases and J by 2 bases. The germline V gene has CDR1 SGHRS and CDR2 YFSETQ. The CDR3 sequence is CASAEGSTGAGNTIYF. CDR3 bases: TGCGCCAGCGCTGAAGGGTCCACAGGGGCTGGAAACACCATATATTTT.

The rearrangement links TRBV2 to TRBJ2-3, with D maybe TRBD1 (5 bases). The CDR3 spans 14 residues. V lost 10 bases and J 2 bases, leaving 16 bases between the germline ends. Per germline, CDR1 SNHLY and CDR2 FYNNEI. This chain's CDR3 is CATQEQGPTDTQYF. CDR3 DNA: TGTGCCACCCAGGAGCAGGGCCCCACAGATACGCAGTATTTT.

The rearrangement links TRBV2 to TRBJ1-4; 7 bases are a match to TRBD1. This CDR3 spans 14 amino acids. J lost 4 bases, V lost 6 bases, and 5 bases had no gene match. Germline V gene data show CDR1 as SNHLY and CDR2 as FYNNEI. This chain's CDR3 is CASSEGQLNEKLFF. In nucleotides, the CDR3 is TGTGCCAGCAGCGAGGGACAGCTTAATGAAAAACTGTTTTTT.